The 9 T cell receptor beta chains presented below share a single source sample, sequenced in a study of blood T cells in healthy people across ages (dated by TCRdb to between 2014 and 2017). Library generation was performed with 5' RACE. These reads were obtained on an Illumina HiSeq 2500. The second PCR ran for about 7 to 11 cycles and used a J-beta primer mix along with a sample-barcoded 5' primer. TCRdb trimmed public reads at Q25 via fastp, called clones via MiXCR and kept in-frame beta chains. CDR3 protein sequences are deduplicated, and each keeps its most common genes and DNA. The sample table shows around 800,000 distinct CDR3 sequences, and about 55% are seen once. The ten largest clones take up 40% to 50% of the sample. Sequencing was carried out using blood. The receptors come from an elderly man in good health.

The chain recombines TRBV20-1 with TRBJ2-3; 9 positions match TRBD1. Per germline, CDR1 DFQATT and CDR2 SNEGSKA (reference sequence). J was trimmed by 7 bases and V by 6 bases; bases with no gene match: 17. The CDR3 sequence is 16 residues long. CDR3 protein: CSAHPSGTGRTNTQYF. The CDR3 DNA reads TGCAGTGCGCACCCCTCGGGGACAGGGAGGACAAATACGCAGTATTTT.

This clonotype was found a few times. The CDR3 DNA sequence: TGTGCCATCAGTCGGGGGGAAGAGCCCACGGAGACCCAGTACTTC. Translated, it gives CAISRGEEPTETQYF. The rearrangement uses TRBV10-3 and TRBJ2-5; 7 bases align to TRBD2. There are 15 residues in the CDR3. The germline V gene has CDR1 ENHRY and CDR2 SYGVKD. J gave up 5 bases and V 5 bases, and 11 bases lay outside the gene matches.

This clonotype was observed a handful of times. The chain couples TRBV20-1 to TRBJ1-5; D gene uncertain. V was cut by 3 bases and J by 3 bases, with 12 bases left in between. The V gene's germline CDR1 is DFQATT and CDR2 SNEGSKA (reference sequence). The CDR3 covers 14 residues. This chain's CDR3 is CSASAGPINQPQHF. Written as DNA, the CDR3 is TGCAGTGCTAGTGCCGGGCCGATCAATCAGCCCCAGCATTTT.

The CDR3 protein is CATSRTGTLQYF. The CDR3, as DNA: TGTGCCACCAGCAGAACCGGGACCCTTCAGTATTTT. V is TRBV15 and J is TRBJ2-3; D may match TRBD1 or TRBD2 (5 bases each). Trimming took 2 bases from V and 12 from J, leaving 12 bases between them. This CDR3 has 12 amino acids. CDR1 is LNHNV, CDR2 YYDKDF, per germline (reference sequence).

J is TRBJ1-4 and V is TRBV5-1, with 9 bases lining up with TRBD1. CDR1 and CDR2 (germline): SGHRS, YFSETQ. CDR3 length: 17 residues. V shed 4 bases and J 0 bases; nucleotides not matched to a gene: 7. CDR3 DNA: TGCGCCAGCAGCCCGAGGGGACAGGGTTCAACTAATGAAAAACTGTTTTTT. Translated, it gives CASSPRGQGSTNEKLFF.

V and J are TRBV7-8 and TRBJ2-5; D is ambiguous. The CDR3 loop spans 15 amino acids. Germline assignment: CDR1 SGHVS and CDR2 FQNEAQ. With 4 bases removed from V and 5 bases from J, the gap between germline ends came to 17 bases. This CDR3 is CASSSLTGPPETQYF. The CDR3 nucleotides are TGTGCCAGCAGCTCGTTGACGGGCCCTCCGGAGACCCAGTACTTC.

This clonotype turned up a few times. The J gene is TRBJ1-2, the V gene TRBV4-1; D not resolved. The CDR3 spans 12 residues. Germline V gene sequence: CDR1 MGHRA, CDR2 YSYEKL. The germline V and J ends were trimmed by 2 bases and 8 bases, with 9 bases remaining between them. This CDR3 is CASSQLNGGYTF. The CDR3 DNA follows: TGCGCCAGCAGCCAACTCAACGGCGGCTACACCTTC.

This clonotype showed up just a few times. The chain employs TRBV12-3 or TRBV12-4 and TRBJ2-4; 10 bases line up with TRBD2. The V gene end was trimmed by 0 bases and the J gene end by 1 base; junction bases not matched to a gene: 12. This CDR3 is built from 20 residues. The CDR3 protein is CASSLAVGLAGAAAKNIQYF. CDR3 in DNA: TGTGCCAGCAGTTTAGCGGTTGGGCTAGCGGGGGCCGCGGCCAAAAACATTCAGTACTTC.

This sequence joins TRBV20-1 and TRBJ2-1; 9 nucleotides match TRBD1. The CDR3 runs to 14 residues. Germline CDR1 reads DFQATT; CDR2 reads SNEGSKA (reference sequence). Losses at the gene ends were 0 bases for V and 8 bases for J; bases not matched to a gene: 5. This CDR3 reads CSARDGTGQDEQFF. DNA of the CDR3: TGCAGTGCTAGAGATGGGACAGGGCAAGATGAGCAGTTCTTC.